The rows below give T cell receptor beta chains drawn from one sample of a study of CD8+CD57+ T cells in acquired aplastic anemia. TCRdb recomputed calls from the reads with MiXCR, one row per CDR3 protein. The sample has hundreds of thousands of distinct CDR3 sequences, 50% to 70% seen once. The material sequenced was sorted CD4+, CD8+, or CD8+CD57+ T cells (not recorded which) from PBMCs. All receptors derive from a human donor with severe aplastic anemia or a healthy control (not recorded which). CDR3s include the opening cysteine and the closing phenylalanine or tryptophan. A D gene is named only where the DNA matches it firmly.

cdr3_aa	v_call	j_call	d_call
CASTLAGSYELYF	TRBV5-1	TRBJ2-7	TRBD2
CASSNSGIAGELFF	TRBV19	TRBJ2-2	NA
CASSTSIPEQPQHF	TRBV12-3/TRBV12-4	TRBJ1-5	NA
CASSGTAYSGYTF	TRBV12-3/TRBV12-4	TRBJ1-2	TRBD1
CASSTGGGGGYNEQFF	TRBV7-2	TRBJ2-1	TRBD2
CASTSTGEGYTF	TRBV2	TRBJ1-2	TRBD1
CSVEDQRHNTEAFF	TRBV29-1	TRBJ1-1	NA
CASRDRYQETQYF	TRBV7-9	TRBJ2-5	TRBD1
CASSTANNEQFF	TRBV7-6	TRBJ2-1	NA
CAISESDPKSTEAFF	TRBV10-3	TRBJ1-1	NA
CASSQGTGLNEKLFF	TRBV19	TRBJ1-4	TRBD1
CASTLGGANYGYTF	TRBV9	TRBJ1-2	NA
CASSDQGAGNTIYF	TRBV4-2	TRBJ1-3	TRBD1
CASSYGQNYGYTF	TRBV5-1	TRBJ1-2	NA
CASSLSVQGPDYTF	TRBV7-2	TRBJ1-2	NA
CASSSGPPDTEAFF	TRBV5-1	TRBJ1-1	NA
CASSPTSGGTGELFF	TRBV5-1	TRBJ2-2	TRBD2
CASSGTGGLFEQFF	TRBV25-1	TRBJ2-1	TRBD1
CASSHIRQAYEQYF	TRBV11-2	TRBJ2-7	NA
CASYAGRDTQYF	TRBV10-2	TRBJ2-3	NA
CASSPEGTVARGGYTF	TRBV3-1	TRBJ1-2	TRBD1
CASSAGTAGLQETQYF	TRBV9	TRBJ2-5	NA
CAISRQGGADTQYF	TRBV10-3	TRBJ2-3	NA
CASSLDGLAGTGNEQFF	TRBV5-1	TRBJ2-1	TRBD2
CATSDWENYGYTF	TRBV24-1	TRBJ1-2	NA
CASSELGGRDQETQYF	TRBV25-1	TRBJ2-5	NA
CSARGLQGYTF	TRBV29-1	TRBJ1-2	TRBD1
CASSPAGHPQETQYF	TRBV19	TRBJ2-5	NA
CASSQVRLVQETQYF	TRBV2	TRBJ2-5	NA
CSAGQGALDIQYF	TRBV20-1	TRBJ2-4	TRBD1
CATSETPRGGTLVNEQFF	TRBV15	TRBJ2-1	NA
CASRGTGGSEQYF	TRBV2	TRBJ2-7	TRBD1
CSAGGRGGRYNEQFF	TRBV20-1	TRBJ2-1	TRBD2
CASTGAGSNYGYTF	TRBV25-1	TRBJ1-2	NA
CASSIESGSQPQHF	TRBV19	TRBJ1-5	NA
CASSPLPPGTQYF	TRBV27	TRBJ2-3	NA
CASSGRNTGTGYEQFF	TRBV25-1	TRBJ2-1	NA
CSADARTSNNEQFF	TRBV20-1	TRBJ2-1	NA
CSARRTGLSFYEQYF	TRBV20-1	TRBJ2-7	NA
CASGGDRGNEQFF	TRBV27	TRBJ2-1	TRBD1
CATRPGPSSSGNTIYF	TRBV19	TRBJ1-3	NA
CASSLRRTGLNTEAFF	TRBV7-2	TRBJ1-1	TRBD1
CASSLWRVGGRTEAFF	TRBV7-8	TRBJ1-1	NA
CASSLVIRTAGEGETQYF	TRBV7-2	TRBJ2-5	TRBD2
CASSGMTSGYNEQFF	TRBV2	TRBJ2-1	TRBD2
CASSIPGTGNPNEQFF	TRBV7-9	TRBJ2-1	TRBD1
CAIQRTGGRCNEQFF	TRBV10-3	TRBJ2-1	TRBD1
CASSSQVSGVRTGGYTF	TRBV7-8	TRBJ1-2	NA
CSVDRAGKSDTQYF	TRBV29-1	TRBJ2-3	TRBD2
CASSLSRGSHEQYF	TRBV7-8	TRBJ2-7	NA
CATSDWEKASGANVLTF	TRBV24-1	TRBJ2-6	NA
CASRGVTSTYNSPLHF	TRBV5-1	TRBJ1-6	NA
CAIKGQTSYNEQFF	TRBV10-3	TRBJ2-1	NA
CASSSPGQGIGDEQYF	TRBV7-2	TRBJ2-7	TRBD1
CASSLAVDGYAYNSPLHF	TRBV7-2	TRBJ1-6	NA
CAISEAGQPGQPQHF	TRBV10-3	TRBJ1-5	NA
CASSVNNEQFF	TRBV7-3	TRBJ2-1	NA
CASSVEGLSEAFF	TRBV9	TRBJ1-1	NA
CASSKPGRPLHF	TRBV14	TRBJ1-6	NA
CSLGSRDPYGYTF	TRBV29-1	TRBJ1-2	NA